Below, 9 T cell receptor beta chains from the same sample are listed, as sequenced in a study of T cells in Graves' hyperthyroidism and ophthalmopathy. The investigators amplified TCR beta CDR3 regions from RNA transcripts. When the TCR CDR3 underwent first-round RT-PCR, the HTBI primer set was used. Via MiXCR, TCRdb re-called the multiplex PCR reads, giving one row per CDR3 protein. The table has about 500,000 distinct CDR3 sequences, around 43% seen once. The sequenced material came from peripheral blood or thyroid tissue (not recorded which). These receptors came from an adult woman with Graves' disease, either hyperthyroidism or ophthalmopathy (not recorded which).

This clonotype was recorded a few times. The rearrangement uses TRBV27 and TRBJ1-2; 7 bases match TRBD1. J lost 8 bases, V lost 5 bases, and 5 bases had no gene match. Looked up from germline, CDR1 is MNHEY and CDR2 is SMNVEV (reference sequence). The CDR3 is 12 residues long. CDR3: CASSDRVGGYTF. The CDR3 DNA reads TGTGCCAGCAGTGACAGGGTGGGGGGCTACACCTTC.

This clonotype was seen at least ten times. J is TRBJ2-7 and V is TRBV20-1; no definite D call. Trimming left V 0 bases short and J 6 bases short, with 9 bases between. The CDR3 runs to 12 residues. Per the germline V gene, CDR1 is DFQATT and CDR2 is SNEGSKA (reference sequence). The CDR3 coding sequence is TGCAGTGCTAGAGATCTGTTAGGCGAGCAGTACTTC. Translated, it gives CSARDLLGEQYF.

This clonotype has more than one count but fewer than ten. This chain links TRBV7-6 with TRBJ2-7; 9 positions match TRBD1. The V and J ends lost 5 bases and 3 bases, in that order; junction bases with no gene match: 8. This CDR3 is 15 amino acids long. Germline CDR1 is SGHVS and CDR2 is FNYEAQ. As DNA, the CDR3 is TGTGCCAGCAGCCTATCGGGACAGGGTGTCTACGAGCAGTACTTC. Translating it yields CASSLSGQGVYEQYF.

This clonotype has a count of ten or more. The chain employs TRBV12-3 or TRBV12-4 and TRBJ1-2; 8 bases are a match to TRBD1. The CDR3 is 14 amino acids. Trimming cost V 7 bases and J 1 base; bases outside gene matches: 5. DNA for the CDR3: TGTGCCAGCATTCAGACAGGGGTTAACTATGGCTACACCTTC. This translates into CASIQTGVNYGYTF.

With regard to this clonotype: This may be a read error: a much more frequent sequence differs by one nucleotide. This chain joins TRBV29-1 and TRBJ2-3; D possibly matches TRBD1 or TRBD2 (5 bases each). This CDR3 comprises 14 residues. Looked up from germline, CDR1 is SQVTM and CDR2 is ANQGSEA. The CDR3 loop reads CSVEGGLATDTRYF. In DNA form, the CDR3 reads TGCAGCGTTGAAGGGGGGTTAGCCACAGATACGCGGTATTTT.

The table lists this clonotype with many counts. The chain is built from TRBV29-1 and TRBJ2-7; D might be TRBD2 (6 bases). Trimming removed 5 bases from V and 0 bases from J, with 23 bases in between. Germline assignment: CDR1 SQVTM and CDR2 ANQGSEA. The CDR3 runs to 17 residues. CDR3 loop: CSVRTTPGRRGSYEQYF. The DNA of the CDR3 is TGCAGCGTTCGCACAACTCCGGGACGGAGGGGCTCCTACGAGCAGTACTTC.

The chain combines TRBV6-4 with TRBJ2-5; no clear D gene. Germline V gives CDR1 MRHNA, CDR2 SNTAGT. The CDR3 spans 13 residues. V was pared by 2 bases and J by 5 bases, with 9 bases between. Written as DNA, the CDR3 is TGTGCCAGCAGTGACAGGGTGCGGGAGACCCAGTACTTC. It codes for CASSDRVRETQYF.

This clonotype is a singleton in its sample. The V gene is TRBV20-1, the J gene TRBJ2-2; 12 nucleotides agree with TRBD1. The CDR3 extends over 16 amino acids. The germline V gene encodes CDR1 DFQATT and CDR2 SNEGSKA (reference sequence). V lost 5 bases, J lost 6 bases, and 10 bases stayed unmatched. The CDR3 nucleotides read TGCAGTGCTCAACTAGCGGGACAGGGGGCTTCCGGGGAGCTGTTTTTT. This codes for CSAQLAGQGASGELFF.

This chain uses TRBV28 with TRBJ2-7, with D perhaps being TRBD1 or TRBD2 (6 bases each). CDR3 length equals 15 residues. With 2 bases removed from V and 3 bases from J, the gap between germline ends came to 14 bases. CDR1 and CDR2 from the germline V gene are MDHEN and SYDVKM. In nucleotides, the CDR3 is TGTGCCAGCAGTTTAGGGGGGCGTGCGGACTACGAGCAGTACTTC. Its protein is CASSLGGRADYEQYF.